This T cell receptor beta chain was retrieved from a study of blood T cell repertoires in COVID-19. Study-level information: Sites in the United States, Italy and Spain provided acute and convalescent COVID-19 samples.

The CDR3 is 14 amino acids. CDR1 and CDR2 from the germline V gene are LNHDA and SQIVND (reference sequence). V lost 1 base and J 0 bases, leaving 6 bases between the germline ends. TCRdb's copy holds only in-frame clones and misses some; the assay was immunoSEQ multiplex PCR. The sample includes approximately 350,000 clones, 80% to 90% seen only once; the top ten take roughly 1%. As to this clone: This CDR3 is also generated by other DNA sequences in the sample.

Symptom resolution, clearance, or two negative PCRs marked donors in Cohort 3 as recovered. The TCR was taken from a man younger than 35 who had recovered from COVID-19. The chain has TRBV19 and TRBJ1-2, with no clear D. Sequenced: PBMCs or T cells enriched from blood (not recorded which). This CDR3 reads CASSIGPSNYGYTF. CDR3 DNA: TGTGCCAGTAGTATAGGGCCGTCTAACTATGGCTACACCTTC.